The TCR beta chain under discussion was sequenced for a study of CD8 T cells in Susac syndrome. Each multiple sclerosis control was a treatment-naive patient with relapsing-remitting disease that was either stable or active. Trimming stripped 2 bases from V and 5 bases from J, with 17 bases between. CDR1 and CDR2 from the germline V gene are SGHRS and YFSETQ. The CDR3 totals 15 residues. Random hexamers were used to reverse transcribe roughly 0.5 to 1 ug of RNA. TCRdb itself ran the immunoSEQ multiplex PCR reads through MiXCR, one entry per CDR3 protein. Of some 150,000 distinct CDR3 sequences listed, around 95% are singletons.

The source material was CD8+ T cells from PBMCs. The chain links TRBV5-1 to TRBJ2-7; D gene unclear. The receptor was derived from a human donor with multiple sclerosis. CDR3 region: CASSFGVRPIDEQYF. The CDR3 DNA reads TGCGCCAGCAGCTTTGGGGTTCGCCCCATTGACGAGCAGTACTTC.